This entry describes one TCR beta chain. Its antigen specificity is not known. No quality values exist for individual bases; no much larger clone is one base distant. These data belong to a study of CD8 T cells in Susac syndrome (dated by TCRdb to the late 2010s). As for the study more broadly: Whether CD8+ T cell activation and differentiation in Susac syndrome was antigen driven was tested using repertoire sequencing. The clonality of the CD8+ T cell repertoire was compared across 12 healthy donors, about 14 Susac syndrome patients and 15 multiple sclerosis patients. General conclusions and limits of the study: The number of individuals in the TCR sequencing and HLA analysis was acknowledged as relatively small.

Peripheral blood CD8+ and CD4+ T cells from healthy donors, Susac syndrome patients and multiple sclerosis patients were profiled by high-throughput TCR beta sequencing. The multiple sclerosis controls were treatment-naive patients whose relapsing-remitting disease, either stable or active, fulfilled the revised McDonald criteria. Bulk CD8+ and CD4+ T cells were purified by magnetic negative isolation, whereas CD8+ TEMRA cells were enriched by FACS. Blood was drawn into EDTA tubes, processed within 24 hours, and PBMCs were isolated by density gradient centrifugation. PBMCs destined for TCR sequencing were cryopreserved in liquid nitrogen and later thawed in a 37 °C water bath. Purity of sorted or isolated CD4+, CD8+ and CD8+ TEMRA cells was at least 90%. RNA was extracted using the RNeasy kit, and roughly 0.5 to 1 microgram was reverse transcribed with random hexamers. The immunoSEQ multiplex PCR assay, which covers 54 Vbeta and 13 Jbeta segments, was used to amplify TCR beta CDR3 regions. To correct PCR amplification bias, a synthetic template baseline was used for both primer optimization and computational correction. The study's processing was this. Only productive sequences were kept, with reads annotated to V, D and J genes according to IMGT and analyzed in immunoSEQ Analyzer. To calculate clonality, Shannon entropy was normalized by log2 of the number of productive unique sequences and then subtracted from one. For each patient and control, public and private clones were evaluated among the 100 most prevalent clones. Clones were defined as Susac-specific if absent from the healthy and MS cohorts, from roughly 1,100 published viral clones and from other ImmuneACCESS disease sequences. TCRdb trimmed public reads at Q25 via fastp, called clones via MiXCR and kept in-frame beta chains. Each CDR3 protein appears once, grouped with its most common genes and DNA. TCRdb's processing, not the study's, gives the V and J calls here. The sample yields about 300,000 distinct CDR3 sequences; 89% were counted once. In total, the top ten clones hold around 0.18% of the sample.

Unmatched junction bases come to 8, with V trimmed by 4 bases and J by 8 bases. According to the germline V gene, CDR1 reads SGHDN and CDR2 reads FVKESK. Inclusive of the bounding cysteine and phenylalanine, the CDR3 is 14 residues long. Of all the DNA, just the CDR3 is kept, 42 bases in frame from base 1. Sequenced: CD8+ T cells from PBMCs. The rearranged chain carries TRBV14 and TRBJ2-1; TRBD2 aligns with 7 central bases. The sequence derives from a human donor with multiple sclerosis. The CDR3 here reads CASSPWGGSYEQFF. The DNA reads as follows: TGTGCCAGCAGCCCCTGGGGCGGGAGCTATGAGCAGTTCTTC. With the rest looked up from the reference TRBV14 and TRBJ2-1 genes rather than sequenced, the full variable domain is EAGVTQFPSHSVIEKGQTVTLRCDPISGHDNLYWYRRVMGKEIKFLLHFVKESKQDESGMPNNRFLAERTGGTYSTLKVQPAELEDSGVYFCASSPWGGSYEQFFGPGTRLTVL.